The present entry profiles one T cell receptor beta chain with its context. Using immunoSEQ multiplex PCR, the repertoire was profiled, and TCRdb retains in-frame clones only, with some absent. The profile covers fewer than 650,000 clones, with around three quarters appearing a single time and about 11% taken by the ten largest. This record comes from a study of shared clonotypes between healthy human individuals. The length of the CDR3 is 18 residues. Trimming removed 0 bases at V and 2 bases at J, with 17 bases between. Germline loops: CDR1 SGHAT, CDR2 FQNNGV. The receptor was derived from a woman aged 40 to 55 in good health. Some clones in this sample may be carry-over from other donors' samples. The sequenced sample consisted of PBMCs. The V gene is TRBV11-2, the J gene TRBJ1-5, with D possibly matching TRBD1 (5 bases). CDR3 in DNA: TGTGCCAGCAGCTTAGATGGGGCAGGGACCGGAGGCAATCAGCCCCAGCATTTT. This codes for CASSLDGAGTGGNQPQHF.